The 21 T cell receptor beta chains presented below share a single source sample, sequenced in a study of CXCR3-negative and CXCR3-positive naive CD8 T cells. Study-wide points: CXCR3-positive naive cells had more hydrophobic TRB CDR3s than CXCR3-negative naive cells.

Their recognized antigens are unknown. UMI-labeled 5' RACE yielded the TRB cDNA libraries. From the 5' RACE reads, TCRdb lists one entry per CDR3 protein and no DNA. This sample's table has about 130,000 distinct CDR3 sequences. The sequencing sample was made of naive CXCR3+ CD8+ T cells from blood. Indicated subset: CD45RO-CCR7+CD27+CD95- naive CD8+ T cells expressing CXCR3 (TNR3+). Every receptor here comes from a human donor in good health. Some clones in this sample may be carry-over from other donors' samples.

This chain joins TRBV7-2 and TRBJ2-5; TCRdb indicates TRBD1, and absent DNA this call remains unverified. The CDR3 has 15 residues. Per germline, CDR1 SGHTA and CDR2 FQGNSA. CDR3 residues: CASSLKGTDQETQYF.

The V and J genes are TRBV11-2 and TRBJ2-2; TCRdb's assignment of TRBD2 cannot be checked, as there is no DNA. The CDR3 length is 16 residues. From germline, CDR1 is SGHAT and CDR2 FQNNGV. The CDR3 loop is CASSFGTSGDTGELFF. The complete variable domain, with remaining parts taken from reference TRBV11-2 and TRBJ2-2, reads EAGVAQSPRYKIIEKRQSVAFWCNPISGHATLYWYQQILGQGPKLLIQFQNNGVVDDSQLPKDRFSAERLKGVDSTLKIQPAKLEDSAVYLCASSFGTSGDTGELFFGEGSRLTVL.

This rearrangement joins TRBV6-6 to TRBJ2-5. CDR3 size: 14 residues. Germline-derived CDR1 and CDR2 are MNHNY and SVGAGI (reference sequence). CDR3 in amino acids: CASSYTSLQETQYF.

The chain employs TRBV29-1 and TRBJ2-7; the D gene TCRdb calls, TRBD1, cannot be checked with no DNA. Germline V gene lookup returns CDR1 SQVTM and CDR2 ANQGSEA. The CDR3 length is 13 residues. CDR3 in amino acids: CSVEPDRGNEQYF.

The chain's CDR3 is CSVVPRTSGSTSEQYF. This sequence joins TRBV29-1 and TRBJ2-7; the D gene TCRdb calls, TRBD2, cannot be checked with no DNA. This CDR3 is built from 16 residues. The V gene's germline CDR1 is SQVTM and CDR2 ANQGSEA.

The chain links TRBV28 to TRBJ1-1; TCRdb's D call, TRBD1, is unchecked because there is no DNA. The germline gives CDR1 MDHEN, CDR2 SYDVKM. There are 14 residues in the CDR3. The CDR3 sequence: CASSPRGRTTEAFF.

The chain is built from TRBV7-3 and TRBJ2-6; TCRdb indicates TRBD2, and absent DNA this call remains unverified. The germline V gene encodes CDR1 SGHTA and CDR2 FQGTGA. CDR3 length: 17 residues. The CDR3 reads CASSPSGVHSGANVLTF.

The V gene is TRBV2, the J gene TRBJ2-7; with no DNA, the TCRdb D assignment of TRBD2 cannot be verified. Germline V gene lookup returns CDR1 SNHLY and CDR2 FYNNEI. The CDR3 is 15 amino acids. The CDR3 spells CASSETSGGTYEQYF.

V and J are TRBV6-6 and TRBJ1-2. The CDR3 covers 11 residues. From germline, CDR1 is MNHNY and CDR2 SVGAGI (reference sequence). CDR3 in amino acids: CASSAAYGYTF.

This chain connects TRBV28 to TRBJ2-5. CDR3 length equals 12 residues. Germline V CDR1 and CDR2: MDHEN, SYDVKM. CDR3: CASSLNQETQYF.

This sequence joins TRBV19 and TRBJ2-1; TCRdb returns TRBD2, unconfirmable since there is no DNA. This CDR3 comprises 12 residues. Germline CDR1 reads LNHDA; CDR2 reads SQIVND (reference sequence). The CDR3 reads CATGLASNEQFF.

The chain combines TRBV6-2 or TRBV6-3 with TRBJ2-1; the TRBD1 assignment by TCRdb is unverifiable without DNA. In germline, CDR1 is MNHEY, CDR2 SVGEGT. This CDR3 has 16 amino acids. The CDR3 reads CATFPLTSLRFNEQFF.

The CDR3 sequence: CASVDRGGPNYGYTF. The chain uses TRBV28 and TRBJ1-2; TCRdb indicates TRBD1, and absent DNA this call remains unverified. Germline CDR1 reads MDHEN; CDR2 reads SYDVKM. This CDR3 has 15 residues.

The J gene is TRBJ2-7, the V gene TRBV4-3; TCRdb names TRBD2, which stays unverified in the absence of DNA. This CDR3 contains 15 residues. Germline CDR1 and CDR2: LGHNA and YSLEER. The CDR3: CASSPGLADSYEQYF.

The genes are TRBV6-5 and TRBJ2-7; the D call of TRBD1 rests on TCRdb alone, since no DNA is present to check it. CDR1 and CDR2 from the germline V gene are MNHEY and SVGAGI. This CDR3 is 15 amino acids long. CDR3 in amino acids: CASSDPRDGGYEQYF.

V and J are TRBV5-1 and TRBJ1-1; the TCRdb call, TRBD1, lacks DNA for checking. CDR1 is SGHRS, CDR2 YFSETQ, per germline. The CDR3 length is 16 residues. CDR3: CASSLVEYREPAEAFF.

The CDR3 spells CSVAGLARRPYEQYF. The J gene is TRBJ2-7, the V gene TRBV29-1; no DNA is available, so the TRBD2 call from TCRdb remains unchecked. Germline V gene data show CDR1 as SQVTM and CDR2 as ANQGSEA. The CDR3 spans 15 residues.

The chain couples TRBV6-5 to TRBJ2-5; the D gene TCRdb calls, TRBD2, cannot be checked with no DNA. Germline CDR1 reads MNHEY; CDR2 reads SVGAGI. The CDR3 totals 17 residues. CDR3 amino acids: CASSPTDYRGVQETQYF.

The CDR3 loop reads CASSILSGSVYEQYF. V is TRBV19 and J is TRBJ2-7; no DNA is available, so the TRBD2 call from TCRdb remains unchecked. Germline CDR1 reads LNHDA; CDR2 reads SQIVND (reference sequence). CDR3 size: 15 residues.

This rearrangement joins TRBV5-1 to TRBJ2-1; the D call from TCRdb, TRBD2, cannot be confirmed without DNA. Germline V gene sequence: CDR1 SGHRS, CDR2 YFSETQ. CDR3 length: 18 amino acids. This CDR3 reads CASSLVPRSGSSYNEQFF.

The chain joins TRBV20-1 to TRBJ2-1; TCRdb's D gene call, TRBD1, goes unchecked for lack of DNA. Germline CDR1 and CDR2: DFQATT and SNEGSKA (reference sequence). The length of the CDR3 is 14 residues. The CDR3 reads CSARPDRGRDEQFF.